The source of this T cell receptor (beta chain) is a study of blood T cell repertoires in COVID-19. Study-wide context: COVID-19 samples, acute and convalescent, were from the United States, Italy and Spain. T cells, B-cell-depleted T cells, or PBMCs provided the cDNA or gDNA that served as material.

Profiling relied on immunoSEQ multiplex PCR, and the TCRdb table lists in-frame clones only, not all of them. The data hold about 220,000 clones, with 84% observed a single time. The source of this sequence is a woman aged 30 to 39 who had recovered from COVID-19. The sequenced material came from peripheral blood.

The CDR3 loop is CASSIEKGLQFADTQYF. DNA of the CDR3: TGTGCCAGTAGTATCGAAAAGGGACTCCAATTCGCAGATACGCAGTATTTT. The chain links TRBV19 to TRBJ2-3; tentatively, D is TRBD2 (6 bases). The CDR3 is 17 residues long. Trimming shortened V by 3 bases and J by 4 bases, and 20 bases separated the two germline ends. Germline CDR1 reads LNHDA; CDR2 reads SQIVND (reference sequence).